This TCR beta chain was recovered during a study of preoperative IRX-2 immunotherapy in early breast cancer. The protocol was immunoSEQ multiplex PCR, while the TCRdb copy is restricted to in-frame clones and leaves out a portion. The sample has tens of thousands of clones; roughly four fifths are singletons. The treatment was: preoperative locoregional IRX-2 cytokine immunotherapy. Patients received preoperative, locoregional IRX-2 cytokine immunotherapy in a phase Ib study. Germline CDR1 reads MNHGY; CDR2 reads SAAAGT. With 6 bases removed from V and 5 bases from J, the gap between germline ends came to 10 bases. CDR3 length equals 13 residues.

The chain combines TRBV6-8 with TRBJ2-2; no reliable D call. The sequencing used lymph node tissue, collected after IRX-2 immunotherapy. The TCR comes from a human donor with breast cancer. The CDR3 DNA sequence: TGTGCCAGCAGCGGACGGCTGACCGGGGAGCTGTTTTTT. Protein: CASSGRLTGELFF.